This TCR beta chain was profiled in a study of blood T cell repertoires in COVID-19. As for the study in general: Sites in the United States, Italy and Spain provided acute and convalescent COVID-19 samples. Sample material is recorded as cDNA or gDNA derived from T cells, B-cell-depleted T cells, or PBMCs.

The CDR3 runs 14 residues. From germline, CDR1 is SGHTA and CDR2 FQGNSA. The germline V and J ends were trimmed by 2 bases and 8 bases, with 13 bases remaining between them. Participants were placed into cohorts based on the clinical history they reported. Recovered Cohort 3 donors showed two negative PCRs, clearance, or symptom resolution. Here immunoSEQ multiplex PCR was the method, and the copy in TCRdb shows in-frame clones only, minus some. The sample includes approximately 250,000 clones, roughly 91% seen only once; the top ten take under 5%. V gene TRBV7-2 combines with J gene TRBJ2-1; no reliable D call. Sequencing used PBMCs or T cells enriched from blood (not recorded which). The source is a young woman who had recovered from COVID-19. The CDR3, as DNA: TGTGCCAGCAGCTTATTAATTTCAACAGATGAGCAGTTCTTC. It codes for CASSLLISTDEQFF.